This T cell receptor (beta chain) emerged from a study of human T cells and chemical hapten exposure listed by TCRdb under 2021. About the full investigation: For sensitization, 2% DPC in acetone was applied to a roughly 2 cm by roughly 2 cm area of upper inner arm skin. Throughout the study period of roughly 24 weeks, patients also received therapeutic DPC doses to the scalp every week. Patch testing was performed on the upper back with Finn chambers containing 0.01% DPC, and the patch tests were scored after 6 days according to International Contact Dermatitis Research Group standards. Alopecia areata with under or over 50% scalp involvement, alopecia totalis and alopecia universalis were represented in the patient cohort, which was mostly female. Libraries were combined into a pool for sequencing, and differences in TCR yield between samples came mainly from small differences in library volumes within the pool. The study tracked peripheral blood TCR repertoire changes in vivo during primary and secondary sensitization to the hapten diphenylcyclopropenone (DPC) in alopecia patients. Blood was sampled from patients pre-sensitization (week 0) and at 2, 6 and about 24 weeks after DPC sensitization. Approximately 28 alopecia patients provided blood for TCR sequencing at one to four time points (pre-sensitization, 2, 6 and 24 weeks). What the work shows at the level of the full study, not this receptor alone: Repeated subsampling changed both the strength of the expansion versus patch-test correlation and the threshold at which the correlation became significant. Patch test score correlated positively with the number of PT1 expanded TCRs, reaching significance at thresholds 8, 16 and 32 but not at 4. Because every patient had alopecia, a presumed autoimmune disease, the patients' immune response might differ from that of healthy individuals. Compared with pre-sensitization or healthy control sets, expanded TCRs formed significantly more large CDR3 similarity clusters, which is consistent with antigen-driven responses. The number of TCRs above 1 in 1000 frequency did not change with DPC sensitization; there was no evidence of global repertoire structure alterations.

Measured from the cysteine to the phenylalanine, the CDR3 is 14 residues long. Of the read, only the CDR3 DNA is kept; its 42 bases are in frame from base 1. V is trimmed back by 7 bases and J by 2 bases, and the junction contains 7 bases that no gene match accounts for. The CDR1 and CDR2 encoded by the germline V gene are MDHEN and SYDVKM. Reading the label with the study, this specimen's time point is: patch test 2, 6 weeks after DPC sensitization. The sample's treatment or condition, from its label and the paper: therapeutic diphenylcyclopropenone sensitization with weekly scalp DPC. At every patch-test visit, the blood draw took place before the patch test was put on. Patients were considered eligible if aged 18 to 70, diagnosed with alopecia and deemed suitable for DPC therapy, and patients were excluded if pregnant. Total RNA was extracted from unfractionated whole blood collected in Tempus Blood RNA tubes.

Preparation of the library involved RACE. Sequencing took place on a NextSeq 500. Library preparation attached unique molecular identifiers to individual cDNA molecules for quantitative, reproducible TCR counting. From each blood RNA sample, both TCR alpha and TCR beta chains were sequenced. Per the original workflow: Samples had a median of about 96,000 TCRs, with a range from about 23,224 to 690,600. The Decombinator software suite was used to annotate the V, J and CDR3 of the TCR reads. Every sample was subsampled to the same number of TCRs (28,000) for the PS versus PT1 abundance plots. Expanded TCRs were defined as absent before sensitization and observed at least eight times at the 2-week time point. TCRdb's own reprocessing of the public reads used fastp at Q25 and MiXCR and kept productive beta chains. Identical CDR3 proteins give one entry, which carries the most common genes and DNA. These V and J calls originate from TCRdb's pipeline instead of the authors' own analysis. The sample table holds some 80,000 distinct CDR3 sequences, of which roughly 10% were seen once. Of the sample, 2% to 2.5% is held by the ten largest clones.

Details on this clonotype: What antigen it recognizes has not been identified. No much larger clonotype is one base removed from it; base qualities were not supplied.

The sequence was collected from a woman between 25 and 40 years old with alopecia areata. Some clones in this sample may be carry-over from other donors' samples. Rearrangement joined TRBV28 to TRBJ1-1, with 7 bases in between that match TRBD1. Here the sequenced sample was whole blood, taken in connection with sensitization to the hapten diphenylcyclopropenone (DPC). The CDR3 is CASTRGGINTEAFF. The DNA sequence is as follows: TGTGCCAGCACCAGGGGGGGGATAAACACTGAAGCTTTCTTT.